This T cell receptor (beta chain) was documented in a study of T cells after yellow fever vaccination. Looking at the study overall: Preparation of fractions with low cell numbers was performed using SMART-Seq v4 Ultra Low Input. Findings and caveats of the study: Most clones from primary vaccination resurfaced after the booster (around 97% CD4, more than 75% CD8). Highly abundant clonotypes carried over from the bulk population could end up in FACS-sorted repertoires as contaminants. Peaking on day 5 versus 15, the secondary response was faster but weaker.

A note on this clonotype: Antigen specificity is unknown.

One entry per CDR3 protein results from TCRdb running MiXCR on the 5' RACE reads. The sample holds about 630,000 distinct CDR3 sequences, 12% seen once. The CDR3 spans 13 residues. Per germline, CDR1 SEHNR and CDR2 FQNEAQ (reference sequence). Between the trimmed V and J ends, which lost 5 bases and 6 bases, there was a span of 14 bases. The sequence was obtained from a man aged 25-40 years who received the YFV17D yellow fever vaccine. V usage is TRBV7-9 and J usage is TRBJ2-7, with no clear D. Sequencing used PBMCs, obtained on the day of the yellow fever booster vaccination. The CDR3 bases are TGTGCCAGCAGCCCCACTATGGATTCCGAGCAGTACTTC. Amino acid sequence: CASSPTMDSEQYF.